This is a list of T cell receptor beta chains from one sample in a study of Ad26.COV2.S vaccination and SARS-CoV-2 variants. Here immunoSEQ multiplex PCR was the method, and the copy in TCRdb shows in-frame clones only, minus some. The sample lists about 400,000 clones; roughly 90% were seen once. The sequenced sample was peripheral blood, obtained in a trial of Ad26.COV2.S vaccine versus placebo. Every receptor here comes from a person between 18 and 59 years old who received the Ad26.COV2.S COVID-19 vaccine or a placebo. Both conserved end residues are part of each CDR3. The D gene is left open where the match is weak. The size entry is marked missing in some rows and otherwise reads once, few, many or a size class.

d_gene	j_gene	abundance	v_gene	CDR3nt	CDR3aa
TRBD1	TRBJ2-5	.	TRBV6-4	TGTGCCAGCAGTGGGACAGGGGGCATTAAGACCCAGTACTTC	CASSGTGGIKTQYF
.	TRBJ1-5	.	TRBV27	TGTGCCAGCAGTTCGATGGTCTACCCTAATGTGCCCCAGCATTTT	CASSSMVYPNVPQHF
.	TRBJ1-2	.	TRBV19	TGTGCCAGTAGTATAAGGAGCCCAGGGACGTTTGGCTACACCTTC	CASSIRSPGTFGYTF
.	TRBJ2-3	.	TRBV9	TGTGCCAGCAGCCTTAGCGGTGAGGCGGATACGCAGTATTTT	CASSLSGEADTQYF
.	TRBJ1-2	.	TRBV29-1	TGCAGCGTTGAATGGGGTCAGGGAATGGGCTACACCTTC	CSVEWGQGMGYTF
.	TRBJ1-2	.	TRBV14	TGTGCCAGCAGCCAACCCACCGACGGCTACACCTTC	CASSQPTDGYTF
.	TRBJ2-1	.	TRBV10-1	TGCGCCAGCAGTGAGCGGCGGGGAAATGAGCAGTTCTTC	CASSERRGNEQFF
.	TRBJ2-3	.	TRBV7-8	TGTGCCAGCAGCTTTGCGGCTGGGACCCAGGATAGGGATACGCAGTATTTT	CASSFAAGTQDRDTQYF
.	TRBJ1-6	.	TRBV27	TGTGCCAGCAGTTTATCGGGGGGGGATTGGGGTTCACCCCTCCACTTT	CASSLSGGDWGSPLHF
.	TRBJ2-5	few	TRBV30	TGTGCCTGGACGGTGAAGGGGGGCGGTGAAGAGACCCAGTACTTC	CAWTVKGGGEETQYF
.	TRBJ2-7	.	TRBV7-9	TGTGCCAGCAGCGCCTCCTACGAGCAGTACTTC	CASSASYEQYF
.	TRBJ1-3	.	TRBV7-9	TGTGCCACCAGAGGCAGGGGCCTTGTGGACACCATATATTTT	CATRGRGLVDTIYF
.	TRBJ2-7	.	TRBV27	TGTGCCAGCAGTTTAATGAGTCTATCCTACGAGCAGTACTTC	CASSLMSLSYEQYF
.	TRBJ1-1	.	TRBV7-8	TGTGCCAGCAGCTTAAGGGGGGCTCTGAACACTGAAGCTTTCTTT	CASSLRGALNTEAFF
.	TRBJ2-5	.	TRBV9	TGTGCCAGCAGCCCCGAGGACGGGTATCAAGAGACCCAGTACTTC	CASSPEDGYQETQYF
TRBD1	TRBJ1-4	.	TRBV7-8	TGTGCCAGCAGCCCGACAGGGGGGGGGACTAATGAAAAACTGTTTTTT	CASSPTGGGTNEKLFF
TRBD1	TRBJ1-5	.	TRBV27	TGTGCCAGCAGCCTAGGGGGCCGGCTAAGCAATCAGCCCCAGCATTTT	CASSLGGRLSNQPQHF
.	TRBJ2-5	.	TRBV3-1/TRBV3-2	TGTGCCAGCAGCCGGTTAATGGGGGGGCGGGAGACCCAGTACTTC	CASSRLMGGRETQYF
.	TRBJ2-1	.	TRBV7-9	TGTGCCAGCAGCCCCCGGGCCGAGAGCTCCTACAATGAGCAGTTCTTC	CASSPRAESSYNEQFF
.	TRBJ1-5	few	TRBV2	TGTGCCAGCAGTGTAGACCGCCACCCCCAGCATTTT	CASSVDRHPQHF
.	TRBJ2-5	.	TRBV30	TGTGCCTGGAGTCAAAATAGGCGGGAGACCCAGTACTTC	CAWSQNRRETQYF
.	TRBJ2-5	.	TRBV5-1	TGCGCCAGCAGCCCGGTTTGGAGCCTGCTAGAGACCCAGTACTTC	CASSPVWSLLETQYF
.	TRBJ1-1	.	TRBV5-1	TGCGCCAGCAGCTTGGGATGGGGGCTGGACACTGAAGCTTTCTTT	CASSLGWGLDTEAFF
.	TRBJ1-2	once	TRBV2	TGTGCCAGCAGAGAGGGATCGTCTATAATTGGCTACACCTTC	CASREGSSIIGYTF
.	TRBJ2-1	.	TRBV27	TGTGCCAGCAGTTTAGTTAGCAGCCCCTACAATGAGCAGTTCTTC	CASSLVSSPYNEQFF
.	TRBJ1-2	.	TRBV19	TGTGCCAGCTTCCAGGGGTCTAACTATGGCTACACCTTC	CASFQGSNYGYTF
.	TRBJ2-2	.	TRBV27	TGTGCCAGCAGTTTATCGGCAGGGTACACCGGGGAGCTGTTTTTT	CASSLSAGYTGELFF